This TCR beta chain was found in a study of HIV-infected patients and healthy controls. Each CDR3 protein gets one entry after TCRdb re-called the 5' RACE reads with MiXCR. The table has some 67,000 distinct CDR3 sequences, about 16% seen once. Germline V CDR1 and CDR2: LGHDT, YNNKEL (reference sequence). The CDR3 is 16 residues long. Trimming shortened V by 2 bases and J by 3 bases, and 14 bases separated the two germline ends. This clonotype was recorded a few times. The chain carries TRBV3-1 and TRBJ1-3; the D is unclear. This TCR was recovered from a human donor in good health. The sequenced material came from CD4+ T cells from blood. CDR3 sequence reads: CASSQLLRKNGNTIYF. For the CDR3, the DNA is TGTGCCAGCAGCCAATTATTACGGAAGAATGGAAACACCATATATTTT.